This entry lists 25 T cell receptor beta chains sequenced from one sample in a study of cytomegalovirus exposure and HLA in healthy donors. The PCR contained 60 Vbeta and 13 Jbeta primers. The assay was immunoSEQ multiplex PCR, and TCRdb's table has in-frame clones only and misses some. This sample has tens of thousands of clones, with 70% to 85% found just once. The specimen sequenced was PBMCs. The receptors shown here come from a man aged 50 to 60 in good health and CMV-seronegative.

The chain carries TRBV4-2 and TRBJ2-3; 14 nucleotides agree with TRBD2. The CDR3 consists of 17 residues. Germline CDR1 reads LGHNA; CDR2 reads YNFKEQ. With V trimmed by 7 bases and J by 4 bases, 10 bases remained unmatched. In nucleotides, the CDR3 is TGTGCCAGCACCCTGGGGACTAGCGGGAGCTTCTCAGATACGCAGTATTTT. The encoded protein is CASTLGTSGSFSDTQYF.

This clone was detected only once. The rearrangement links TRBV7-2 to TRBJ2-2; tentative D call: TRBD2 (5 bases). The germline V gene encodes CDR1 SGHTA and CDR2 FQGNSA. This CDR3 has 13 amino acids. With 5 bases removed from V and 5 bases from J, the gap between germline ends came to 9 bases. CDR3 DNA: TGTGCCAGCAGCGTAACTAGAACCGGGGAGCTGTTTTTT. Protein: CASSVTRTGELFF.

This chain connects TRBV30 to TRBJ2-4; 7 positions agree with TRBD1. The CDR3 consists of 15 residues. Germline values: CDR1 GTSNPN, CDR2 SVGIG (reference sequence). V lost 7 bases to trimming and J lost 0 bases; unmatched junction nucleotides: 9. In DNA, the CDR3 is TGTGCCTTTTCCGGGACAGAGCTAGCCAAAAACATTCAGTACTTC. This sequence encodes CAFSGTELAKNIQYF.

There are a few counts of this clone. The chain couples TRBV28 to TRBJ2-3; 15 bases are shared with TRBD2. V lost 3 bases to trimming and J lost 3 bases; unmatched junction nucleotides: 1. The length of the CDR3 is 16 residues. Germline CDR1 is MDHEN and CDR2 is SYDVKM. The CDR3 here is CASSLGTSGRTDTQYF. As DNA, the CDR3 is TGTGCCAGCAGTTTGGGGACTAGCGGGAGGACAGATACGCAGTATTTT.

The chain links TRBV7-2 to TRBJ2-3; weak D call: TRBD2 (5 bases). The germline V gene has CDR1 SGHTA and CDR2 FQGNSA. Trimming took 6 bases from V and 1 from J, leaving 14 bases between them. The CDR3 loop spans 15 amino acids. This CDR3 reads CASRAGGSRTDTQYF. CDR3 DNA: TGTGCCAGCAGGGCGGGCGGTTCCCGCACAGATACGCAGTATTTT. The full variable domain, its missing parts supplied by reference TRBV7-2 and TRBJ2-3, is GAGVSQSPSNKVTEKGKDVELRCDPISGHTALYWYRQSLGQGLEFLIYFQGNSAPDKSGLPSDRFSAERTGGSVSTLTIQRTQQEDSAVYLCASRAGGSRTDTQYFGPGTRLTVL.

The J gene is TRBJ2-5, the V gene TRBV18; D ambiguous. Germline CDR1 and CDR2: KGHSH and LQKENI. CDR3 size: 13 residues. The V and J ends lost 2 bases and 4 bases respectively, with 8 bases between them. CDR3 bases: TGTGCCAGCTCACCAGAGGTGGGAGAGACCCAGTACTTC. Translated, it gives CASSPEVGETQYF. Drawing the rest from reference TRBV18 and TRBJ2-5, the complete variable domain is NAGVMQNPRHLVRRRGQEARLRCSPMKGHSHVYWYRQLPEEGLKFMVYLQKENIIDESGMPKERFSAEFPKEGPSILRIQQVVRGDSAAYFCASSPEVGETQYFGPGTRLLVL.

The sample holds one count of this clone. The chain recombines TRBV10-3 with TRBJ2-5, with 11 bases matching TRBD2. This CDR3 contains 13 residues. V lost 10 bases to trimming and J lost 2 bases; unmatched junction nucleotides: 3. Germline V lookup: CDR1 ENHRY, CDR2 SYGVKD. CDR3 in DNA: TGTGCCACGGGACTAGCGGAACAAGAGACCCAGTACTTC. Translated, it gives CATGLAEQETQYF.

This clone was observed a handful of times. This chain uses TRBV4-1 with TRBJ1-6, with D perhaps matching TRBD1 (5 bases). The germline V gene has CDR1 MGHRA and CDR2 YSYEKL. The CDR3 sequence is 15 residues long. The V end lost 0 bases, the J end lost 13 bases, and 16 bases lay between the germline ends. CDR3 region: CASSQDPQGRRPLHF. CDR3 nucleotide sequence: TGCGCCAGCAGCCAAGATCCCCAGGGAAGGCGGCCCCTCCACTTT.

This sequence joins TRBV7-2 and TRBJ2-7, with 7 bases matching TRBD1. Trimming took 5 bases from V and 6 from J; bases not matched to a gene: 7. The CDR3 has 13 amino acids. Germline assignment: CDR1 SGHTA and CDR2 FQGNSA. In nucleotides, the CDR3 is TGTGCCAGCAGCGACTACAGGGGCCCCGAGCAGTACTTC. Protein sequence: CASSDYRGPEQYF.

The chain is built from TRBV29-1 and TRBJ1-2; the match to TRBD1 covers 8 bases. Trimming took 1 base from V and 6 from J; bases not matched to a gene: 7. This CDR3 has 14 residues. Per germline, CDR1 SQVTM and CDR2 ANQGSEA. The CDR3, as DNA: TGCAGCGTTGAAGCTCCAGGGGGCCGTGATGGCTACACCTTC. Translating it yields CSVEAPGGRDGYTF.

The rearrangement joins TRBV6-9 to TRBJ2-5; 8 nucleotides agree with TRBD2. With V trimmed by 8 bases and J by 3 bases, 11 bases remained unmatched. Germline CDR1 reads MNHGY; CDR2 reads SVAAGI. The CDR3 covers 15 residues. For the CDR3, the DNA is TGTGCCAGCCCCTCATCCCAAGCGGGAGAAGAGACCCAGTACTTC. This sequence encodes CASPSSQAGEETQYF.

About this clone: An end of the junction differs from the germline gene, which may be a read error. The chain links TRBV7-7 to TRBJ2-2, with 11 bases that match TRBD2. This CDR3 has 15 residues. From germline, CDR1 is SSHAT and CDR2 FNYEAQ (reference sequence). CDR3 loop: CASSPRTSGTGELFF. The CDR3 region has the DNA TGTGCTAGCAGCCCAAGGACTAGCGGGACCGGGGAGCTGTTTTTT.

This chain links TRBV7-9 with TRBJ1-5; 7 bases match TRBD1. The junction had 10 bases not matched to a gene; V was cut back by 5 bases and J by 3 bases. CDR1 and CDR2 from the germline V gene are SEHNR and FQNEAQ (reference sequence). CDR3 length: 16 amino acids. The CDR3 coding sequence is TGTGCCAGCAGCGCCCTGGGCAGGGGGACCAATCAGCCCCAGCATTTT. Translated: CASSALGRGTNQPQHF.

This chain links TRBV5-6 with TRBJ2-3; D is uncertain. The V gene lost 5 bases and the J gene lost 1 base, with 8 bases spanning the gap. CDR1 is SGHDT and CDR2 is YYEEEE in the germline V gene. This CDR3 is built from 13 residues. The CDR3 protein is CASSPSRTDTQYF. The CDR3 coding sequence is TGTGCCAGCAGTCCTTCTCGCACAGATACGCAGTATTTT.

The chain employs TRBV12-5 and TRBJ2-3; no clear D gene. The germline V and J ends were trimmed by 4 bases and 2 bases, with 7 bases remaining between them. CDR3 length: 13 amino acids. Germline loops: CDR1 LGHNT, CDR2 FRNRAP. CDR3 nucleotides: TGTGCTAGTGGTTCCCTTATCACAGATACGCAGTATTTT. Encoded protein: CASGSLITDTQYF.

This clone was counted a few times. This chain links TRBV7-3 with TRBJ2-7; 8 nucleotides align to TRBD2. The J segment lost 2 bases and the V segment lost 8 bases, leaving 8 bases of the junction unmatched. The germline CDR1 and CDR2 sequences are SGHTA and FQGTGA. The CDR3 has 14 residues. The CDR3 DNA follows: TGTGCCAGCTCCCCAGCGGGAGCGACCTACGAGCAGTACTTC. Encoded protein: CASSPAGATYEQYF.

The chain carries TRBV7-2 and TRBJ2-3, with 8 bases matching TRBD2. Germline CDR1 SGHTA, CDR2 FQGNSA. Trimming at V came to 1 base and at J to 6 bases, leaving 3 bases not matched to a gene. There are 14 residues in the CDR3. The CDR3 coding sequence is TGTGCCAGCAGCTTAGTAGCTAGCGGGGATACGCAGTATTTT. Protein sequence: CASSLVASGDTQYF.

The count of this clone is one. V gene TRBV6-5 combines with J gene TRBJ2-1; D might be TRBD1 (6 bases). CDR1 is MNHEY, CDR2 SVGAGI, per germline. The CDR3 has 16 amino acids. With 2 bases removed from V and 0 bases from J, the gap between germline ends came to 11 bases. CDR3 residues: CASSYTGQSSYNEQFF. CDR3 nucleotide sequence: TGTGCCAGCAGTTACACCGGACAGAGCTCCTACAATGAGCAGTTCTTC.

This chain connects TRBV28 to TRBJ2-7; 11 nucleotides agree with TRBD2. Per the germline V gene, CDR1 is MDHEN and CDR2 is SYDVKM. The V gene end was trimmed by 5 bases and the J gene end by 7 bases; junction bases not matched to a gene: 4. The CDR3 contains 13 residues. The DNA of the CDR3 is TGTGCCAGCAGTCCACGGACTAGCGGGGAGCAGTACTTC. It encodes CASSPRTSGEQYF.

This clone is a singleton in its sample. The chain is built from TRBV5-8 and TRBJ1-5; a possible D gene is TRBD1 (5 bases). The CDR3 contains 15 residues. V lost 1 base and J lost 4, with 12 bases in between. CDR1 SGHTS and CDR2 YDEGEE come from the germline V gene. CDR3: CASSLLRTNNQPQHF. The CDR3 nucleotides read TGTGCCAGCAGCTTGCTCCGGACAAATAATCAGCCCCAGCATTTT. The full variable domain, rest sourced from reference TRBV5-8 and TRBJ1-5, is EAGVTQSPTHLIKTRGQQATLRCSPISGHTSVYWYQQALGLGLQFLLWYDEGEERNRGNFPPRFSGRQFPNYSSELNVNALELEDSALYLCASSLLRTNNQPQHFGDGTRLSIL.

The CDR3 DNA reads as TGTGCCAGTAGTAGTAACAGGGGGGTAAGCGGCTACGAGCAGTACTTC. Amino acid sequence: CASSSNRGVSGYEQYF. The V and J genes are TRBV19 and TRBJ2-7; 8 bases are a match to TRBD1. The germline gives CDR1 LNHDA, CDR2 SQIVND (reference sequence). V was pared by 4 bases and J by 3 bases, with 11 bases of the junction left unmatched. The CDR3 runs to 16 residues. Full variable domain (missing parts from reference TRBV19 and TRBJ2-7): DGGITQSPKYLFRKEGQNVTLSCEQNLNHDAMYWYRQDPGQGLRLIYYSQIVNDFQKGDIAEGYSVSREKKESFPLTVTSAQKNPTAFYLCASSSNRGVSGYEQYFGPGTRLTVT.

CDR3 residues: CASSGGGHSYEQYF. Written as DNA, the CDR3 is TGTGCCAGCAGTGGTGGGGGACACTCCTACGAGCAGTACTTC. The chain links TRBV2 to TRBJ2-7; maybe TRBD1 (6 bases). V dropped 4 bases and J dropped 0 bases, with 10 bases sitting between them. CDR1 and CDR2 from the germline V gene are SNHLY and FYNNEI. The length of the CDR3 is 14 residues.

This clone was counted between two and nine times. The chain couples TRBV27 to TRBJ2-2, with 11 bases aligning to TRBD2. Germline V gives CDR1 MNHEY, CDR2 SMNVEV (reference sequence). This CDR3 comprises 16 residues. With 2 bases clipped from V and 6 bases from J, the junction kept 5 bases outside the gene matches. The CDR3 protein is CASSLTSGSVSGELFF. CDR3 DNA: TGTGCCAGCAGTTTAACTAGCGGGAGTGTTTCCGGGGAGCTGTTTTTT.

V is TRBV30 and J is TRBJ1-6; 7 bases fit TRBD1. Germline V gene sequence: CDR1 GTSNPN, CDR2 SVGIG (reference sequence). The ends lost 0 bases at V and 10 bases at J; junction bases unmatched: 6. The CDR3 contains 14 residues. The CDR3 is CAWSVRDSQSPLHF. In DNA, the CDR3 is TGTGCCTGGAGTGTACGGGACAGCCAATCACCCCTCCACTTT.

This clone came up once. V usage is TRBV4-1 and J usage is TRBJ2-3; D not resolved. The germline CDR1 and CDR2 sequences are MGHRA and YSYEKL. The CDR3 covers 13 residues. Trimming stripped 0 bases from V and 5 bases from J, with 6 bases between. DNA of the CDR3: TGCGCCAGCAGCCAAGAACGGGTAGATACGCAGTATTTT. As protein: CASSQERVDTQYF.